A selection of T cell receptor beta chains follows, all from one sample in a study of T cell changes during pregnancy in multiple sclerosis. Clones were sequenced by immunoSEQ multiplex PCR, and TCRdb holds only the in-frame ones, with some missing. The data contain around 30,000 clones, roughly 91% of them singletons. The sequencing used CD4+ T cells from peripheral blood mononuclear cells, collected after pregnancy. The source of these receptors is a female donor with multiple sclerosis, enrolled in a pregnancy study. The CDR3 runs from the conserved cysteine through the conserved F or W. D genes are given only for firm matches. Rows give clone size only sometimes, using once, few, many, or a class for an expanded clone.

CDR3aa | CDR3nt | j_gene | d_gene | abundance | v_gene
CASSLQGASGYTF | TGTGCCAGCAGCCTACAGGGGGCCAGTGGCTACACCTTC | TRBJ1-2 | TRBD1 | NA | TRBV7-9
CASSQVGVAAYNEQFF | TGTGCCAGCAGCCAAGTCGGGGTAGCGGCTTACAATGAGCAGTTCTTC | TRBJ2-1 | NA | once | TRBV14
CASSLVYGNQPQHF | TGTGCCAGCAGCTTAGTATACGGGAATCAGCCCCAGCATTTT | TRBJ1-5 | NA | NA | TRBV11-2
CASSVALARTDTQYF | TGTGCCAGCAGTGTGGCTCTAGCGCGCACAGATACGCAGTATTTT | TRBJ2-3 | NA | NA | TRBV2
CASSLGGWVVNTEAFF | TGTGCCAGCAGTTTAGGGGGCTGGGTGGTGAACACTGAAGCTTTCTTT | TRBJ1-1 | NA | NA | TRBV27
CASSPDRRTYEQYF | TGTGCCAGCTCACCAGACAGGAGGACCTACGAGCAGTACTTC | TRBJ2-7 | NA | NA | TRBV18
CASSLAGQGLGGYNEQFF | TGTGCCAGCAGCCTCGCTGGACAGGGATTAGGAGGGTACAATGAGCAGTTCTTC | TRBJ2-1 | TRBD1 | NA | TRBV7-2
CASGDRVEAVEQFF | TGTGCCAGTGGGGACAGGGTCGAGGCGGTTGAGCAGTTCTTC | TRBJ2-1 | TRBD1 | NA | TRBV6-6
CASSPTLAGEETQYF | TGCGCCAGCAGCCCCACCCTAGCGGGGGAAGAGACCCAGTACTTC | TRBJ2-5 | TRBD2 | NA | TRBV5-1
CAWSVGAGGVTPDTQYF | TGTGCCTGGAGTGTCGGAGCGGGGGGGGTGACCCCCGATACGCAGTATTTT | TRBJ2-3 | TRBD2 | once | TRBV30
CASSRSTGVDTQYF | TGTGCCAGCAGTAGGAGCACAGGGGTGGATACGCAGTATTTT | TRBJ2-3 | TRBD1 | NA | TRBV28
CASRRQSFQETQYF | TGTGCCAGCAGGAGGCAGTCTTTCCAAGAGACCCAGTACTTC | TRBJ2-5 | NA | NA | TRBV27
CASSDQGAGEEKLFF | TGTGCCAGCAGTGACCAGGGGGCAGGGGAGGAAAAACTGTTTTTT | TRBJ1-4 | TRBD1 | NA | TRBV2
CASSPPDNMYGEQYF | TGTGCCAGCAGCCCACCGGACAACATGTATGGAGAGCAGTACTTC | TRBJ2-7 | NA | NA | TRBV5-4
CASSTDTASTDTQYF | TGTGCCAGCAGCACGGACACAGCTAGCACAGATACGCAGTATTTT | TRBJ2-3 | NA | NA | TRBV7-7
CASSESPGVAGENEQFF | TGCGCCAGCAGTGAGTCACCCGGAGTAGCGGGCGAGAATGAGCAGTTCTTC | TRBJ2-1 | TRBD2 | NA | TRBV10-2
CASSGTGSDGELFF | TGTGCCAGCTCCGGGACAGGGAGTGACGGGGAGCTGTTTTTT | TRBJ2-2 | TRBD1 | once | TRBV18
CASSPYSTGGFGAFF | TGTGCCAGCAGCCCATACTCGACAGGGGGCTTCGGAGCTTTCTTT | TRBJ1-1 | TRBD1 | NA | TRBV5-8
CASSSWTAANTGELFF | TGTGCCAGCAGCTCCTGGACAGCCGCGAACACCGGGGAGCTGTTTTTT | TRBJ2-2 | NA | NA | TRBV11-2
CASSLDAGAEQYF | TGTGCCAGCAGCTTAGACGCGGGGGCCGAGCAGTACTTC | TRBJ2-7 | NA | NA | TRBV7-9
CASSLAPGTGEADTQYF | TGTGCCAGCAGCTTAGCCCCGGGGACAGGGGAGGCAGATACGCAGTATTTT | TRBJ2-3 | TRBD1 | NA | TRBV7-7
CAWSKTAERYGYTF | TGTGCCTGGAGTAAGACAGCAGAACGCTATGGCTACACCTTC | TRBJ1-2 | NA | NA | TRBV30
CASSSAGLDTQYF | TGCGCCAGCAGCTCGGCAGGGTTAGATACGCAGTATTTT | TRBJ2-3 | NA | NA | TRBV5-1
CASSRFHLRQGRETQYF | TGTGCCAGCAGCCGCTTCCATCTTAGACAGGGGCGGGAGACCCAGTACTTC | TRBJ2-5 | TRBD1 | few | TRBV7-2
CASSSWTRPYNEQFF | TGTGCCAGCAGCTCCTGGACAAGACCCTACAATGAGCAGTTCTTC | TRBJ2-1 | NA | NA | TRBV5-6
CASSLDQGGSAVYNEQFF | TGTGCCAGCAGCTTAGATCAGGGCGGGAGCGCGGTTTACAATGAGCAGTTCTTC | TRBJ2-1 | TRBD2 | NA | TRBV11-3
CASSAQENTEAFF | TGTGCCAGCAGTGCCCAGGAGAACACTGAAGCTTTCTTT | TRBJ1-1 | NA | NA | TRBV6-1
CASSLNRDSPLHF | TGTGCCAGCAGCCTCAACAGGGATTCACCCCTCCACTTT | TRBJ1-6 | NA | NA | TRBV5-4
CASSSRDSDGYTF | TGTGCCAGCTCATCCCGGGACAGTGACGGCTACACCTTC | TRBJ1-2 | TRBD1 | NA | TRBV18
CASSSRPTGSNEAFF | TGTGCCAGCAGCTCCCGACCGACAGGTTCTAATGAAGCTTTCTTT | TRBJ1-1 | NA | NA | TRBV7-8
CASSYDRGADTGELFF | TGTGCCAGCAGCTACGACAGGGGCGCCGACACCGGGGAGCTGTTTTTT | TRBJ2-2 | TRBD1 | NA | TRBV7-2
CSAGSTTGADTQYF | TGCAGCGCGGGTTCGACTACCGGGGCAGATACGCAGTATTTT | TRBJ2-3 | NA | NA | TRBV29-1
CASSPNNQGGGYTF | TGTGCCAGCTCACCTAATAATCAGGGAGGTGGCTACACCTTC | TRBJ1-2 | NA | NA | TRBV18
CASSLGGGGLSSGYTF | TGTGCCAGCAGTTTGGGGGGCGGGGGGCTAAGCTCTGGCTACACCTTC | TRBJ1-2 | NA | NA | TRBV27
CASSPGVGQAYEQYF | TGCGCCAGCAGCCCCGGCGTCGGACAGGCCTACGAGCAGTACTTC | TRBJ2-7 | TRBD1 | NA | TRBV5-1
CAWSRPYRGGYTF | TGTGCCTGGAGTAGGCCCTACAGGGGCGGCTACACCTTC | TRBJ1-2 | TRBD1 | NA | TRBV30
CASSLAGGMADTQYF | TGCGCCAGCAGCTTGGCCGGGGGTATGGCAGATACGCAGTATTTT | TRBJ2-3 | NA | NA | TRBV5-1
CASSSDGNQETQYF | TGCGCCAGCAGCTCGGACGGGAACCAAGAGACCCAGTACTTC | TRBJ2-5 | NA | NA | TRBV5-1
CASIWGQPYEQYF | TGTGCCAGCATTTGGGGACAGCCGTACGAGCAGTACTTC | TRBJ2-7 | TRBD1 | NA | TRBV6-5
CASSELFGTSGYEQYF | TGCGCCAGCAGTGAGTTGTTTGGGACTAGCGGGTACGAGCAGTACTTC | TRBJ2-7 | TRBD2 | few | TRBV10-1
CASREREDGYEQYF | TGTGCCAGCAGAGAGCGGGAGGACGGTTACGAGCAGTACTTC | TRBJ2-7 | TRBD2 | NA | TRBV2
CASSEFRIGEHNYGYTF | TGTGCCAGCAGTGAATTCCGAATTGGGGAGCATAACTATGGCTACACCTTC | TRBJ1-2 | NA | once | TRBV25-1
CASSIAGGPNTEAFF | TGTGCCAGTAGTATAGCAGGGGGCCCGAACACTGAAGCTTTCTTT | TRBJ1-1 | TRBD1 | NA | TRBV19
CSLLWRQYF | TGCAGCCTCCTTTGGAGGCAGTATTTT | TRBJ2-3 | NA | NA | TRBV29-1
CASSTPGQGTNEQFF | TGCGCCAGCAGCACGCCGGGACAGGGTACCAATGAGCAGTTCTTC | TRBJ2-1 | TRBD1 | NA | TRBV5-1
CASSSSWRDGNTIYF | TGTGCCAGCAGTTCCTCCTGGAGGGATGGAAACACCATATATTTT | TRBJ1-3 | NA | NA | TRBV6-5
CASSVVTPSHEQFF | TGTGCCAGCAGCGTAGTTACTCCCTCGCATGAGCAGTTCTTC | TRBJ2-1 | NA | NA | TRBV9
CASSLVGDSTGYTGELFF | TGTGCCAGCAGCTTGGTTGGGGACTCGACGGGCTACACCGGGGAGCTGTTTTTT | TRBJ2-2 | NA | NA | TRBV5-8
CASSLAQGSLIYGYTF | TGTGCCAGCAGCTTAGCCCAGGGTAGTTTAATCTATGGCTACACCTTC | TRBJ1-2 | NA | NA | TRBV7-2
CSVGGLGPYGYTF | TGCAGCGTTGGGGGGCTCGGCCCCTATGGCTACACCTTC | TRBJ1-2 | NA | NA | TRBV29-1
CASIPFRPGQGFHGYTF | TGTGCCAGCATTCCATTTAGACCGGGACAGGGGTTCCATGGCTACACCTTC | TRBJ1-2 | TRBD1 | NA | TRBV27
CALTGAQRGMNTEAFF | TGTGCCTTGACAGGGGCGCAAAGAGGAATGAACACTGAAGCTTTCTTT | TRBJ1-1 | TRBD1 | once | TRBV30
CASRGLANQETQYF | TGTGCCAGTAGGGGACTAGCGAATCAAGAGACCCAGTACTTC | TRBJ2-5 | TRBD2 | NA | TRBV19
CASSEILATGELFF | TGTGCCAGCAGTGAAATACTAGCCACCGGGGAGCTGTTTTTT | TRBJ2-2 | NA | NA | TRBV2